The sequence of this TCR beta chain was determined in a study of CD8+CD57+ T cells in acquired aplastic anemia. Genomic DNA acted as the template from which TCR beta VDJ combination and CDR3 sequence profiling were carried out. MiXCR was run by TCRdb on the reads, yielding one entry per CDR3 protein. The data show under 200,000 distinct CDR3 sequences, 47% seen once. The CDR3 runs to 13 residues. The germline V gene has CDR1 SGDLS and CDR2 YYNGEE. The germline V and J ends were trimmed by 3 bases and 5 bases, with 11 bases remaining between them. Patients chosen for sequencing had shown CD8+CD57+ cell expansion by flow cytometry.

The chain links TRBV9 to TRBJ1-2, with D uncertain. The sequence derives from a human donor with aplastic anemia. Sequences were obtained from sorted CD4+, CD8+, or CD8+CD57+ T cells (not recorded which) from PBMCs. Here the CDR3 DNA reads TGTGCCAGCAGCGCCCTTGGGGTTTATGGCTACACCTTC. Amino acids: CASSALGVYGYTF.